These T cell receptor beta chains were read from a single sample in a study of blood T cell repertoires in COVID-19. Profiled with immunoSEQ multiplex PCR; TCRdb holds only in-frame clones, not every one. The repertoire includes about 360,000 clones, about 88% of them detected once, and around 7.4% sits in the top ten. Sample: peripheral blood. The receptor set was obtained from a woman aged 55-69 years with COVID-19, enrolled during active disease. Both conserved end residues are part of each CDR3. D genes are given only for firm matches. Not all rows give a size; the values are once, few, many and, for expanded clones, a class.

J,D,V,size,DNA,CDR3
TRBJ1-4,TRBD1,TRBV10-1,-,TGCGCCAGCAAAAGACAGGGACGGGAAAAACTGTTTTTT,CASKRQGREKLFF
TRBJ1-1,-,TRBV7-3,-,TGTGCCAGCAGCTTAAGTATTGGCGGTTCCACGGACACTGAAGCTTTCTTT,CASSLSIGGSTDTEAFF
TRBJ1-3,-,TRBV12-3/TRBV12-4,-,TGTGCCAGCAGGGGGGAGGGAGAGAACACCATATATTTT,CASRGEGENTIYF
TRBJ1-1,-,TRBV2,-,TGTGCCAGCTCCCCACAAGGACATAGCACTGAAGCTTTCTTT,CASSPQGHSTEAFF
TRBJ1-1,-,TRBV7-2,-,TGTGCCAGCAGCTTAGCTAGCGTCAACACTGAAGCTTTCTTT,CASSLASVNTEAFF
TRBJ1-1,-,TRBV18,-,TGTGCCAGCTCACCTAGTGCGAACACTGAAGCTTTCTTT,CASSPSANTEAFF
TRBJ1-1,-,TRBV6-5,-,TGTGCCAGCAGTCCGGGGGATCTCGGCGCTGAAGCTTTCTTT,CASSPGDLGAEAFF
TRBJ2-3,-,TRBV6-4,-,TGTGCCAGCAGTGCCTCACTAGCAGCTACGCAGTATTTT,CASSASLAATQYF
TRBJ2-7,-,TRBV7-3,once,TGTGCCAGCAGCTTAGGGGGCGCGGTACGCGAGCAGTACTTC,CASSLGGAVREQYF
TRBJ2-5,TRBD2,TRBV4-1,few,TGCGCCAGCAGCCAAACTGGACTAGCGGGGGGACAGACCCAGTACTTC,CASSQTGLAGGQTQYF
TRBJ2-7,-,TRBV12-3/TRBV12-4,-,TGTGCCAGCAGTTTCAGTCAGGTCTGGCAGTACTTC,CASSFSQVWQYF
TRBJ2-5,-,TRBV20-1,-,TGCAGTGCTAGGCGGGAGACCCAGTACTTC,CSARRETQYF
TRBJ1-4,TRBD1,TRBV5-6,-,TGTGCCAGCAGCTTTCTTACCGGGACAGGGGAGACTAATGAAAAACTGTTTTTT,CASSFLTGTGETNEKLFF
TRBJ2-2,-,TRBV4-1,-,TGCGCCAGCAGCCAGTTCCACTCGAACACCGGGGAGCTGTTTTTT,CASSQFHSNTGELFF
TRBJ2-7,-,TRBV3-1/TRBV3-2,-,TGTGCCAGCAGCCAAGGGTCCTCGGTCGCCTACGAGCAGTACTTC,CASSQGSSVAYEQYF
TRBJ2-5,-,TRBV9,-,TGTGCCAGCAGCGTAGTGGCGGGAGAGACCCAGTACTTC,CASSVVAGETQYF
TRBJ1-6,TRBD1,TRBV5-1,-,TGCGCCAGCAGCCTACAACAGGGGGATTCACCCCTCCACTTT,CASSLQQGDSPLHF
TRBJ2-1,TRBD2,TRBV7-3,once,TGTGCCAGCAGCTTAACCGGATCATTTAGCGGGGCGAATGAGCAGTTCTTC,CASSLTGSFSGANEQFF
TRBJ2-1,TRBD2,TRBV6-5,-,TGTGCCAGCAGGCCGACTAGCCCCACTGAGCAGTTCTTC,CASRPTSPTEQFF
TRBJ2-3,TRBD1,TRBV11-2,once,TGTGCCAGCAGCATTTGGACAGGAGTCACAGATACGCAGTATTTT,CASSIWTGVTDTQYF
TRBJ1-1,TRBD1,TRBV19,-,TGTGCCAGTAGTATAGTTGGACAGGGGGTCCGAGGGCAAGCTTTCTTT,CASSIVGQGVRGQAFF
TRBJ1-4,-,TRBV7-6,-,TGTGCCAGCAGCCAATCAACAGGGTCTGAAAAACTGTTTTTT,CASSQSTGSEKLFF
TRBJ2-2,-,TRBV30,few,TGTGCCTGGAGGACAACCGGGGAGCTGTTTTTT,CAWRTTGELFF
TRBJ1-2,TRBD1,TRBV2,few,TGTGCCAGCACCCCGGACAGGGACTATGGCTACACCTTC,CASTPDRDYGYTF
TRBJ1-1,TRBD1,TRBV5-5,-,TGTGCCAGCAGCTCGAGGACAGGGGGATCGGTCACTGAAGCTTTCTTT,CASSSRTGGSVTEAFF
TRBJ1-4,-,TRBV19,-,TGTGCCAGTAGCCAGCGGAGAAATGAAAAACTGTTTTTT,CASSQRRNEKLFF
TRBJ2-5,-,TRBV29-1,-,TGCAGCGTTGTCACCCGGACAGTCCAAGAGACCCAGTACTTC,CSVVTRTVQETQYF
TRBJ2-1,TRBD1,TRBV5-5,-,TGTGCCAGCAGCTCGGGCATCGGGGGACAGGGAAACAATGAGCAGTTCTTC,CASSSGIGGQGNNEQFF
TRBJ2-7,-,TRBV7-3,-,TGTGCCAGCAGCTTAGGCAGTAATCCCGTCTACGAGCAGTACTTC,CASSLGSNPVYEQYF
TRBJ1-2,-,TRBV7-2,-,TGTGCCAGCAGCTTAGGTCCAGGGAGGCATGGCTACACCTTC,CASSLGPGRHGYTF